Sequencing of this T cell receptor (beta chain) was carried out in a study of tumor-infiltrating lymphocytes in primary liver carcinoma. Study details: Tumor stage was T1-T3 N0M0, and tumor size was roughly 4 to 10 cm across.

Germline V gene lookup returns CDR1 MDHEN and CDR2 SYDVKM. J lost 2 bases, V lost 3 bases, and 11 bases had no gene match. The CDR3 has 19 amino acids. The template, approximately 500 ng total RNA, yielded TCR beta cDNA made with a constant-region primer. Libraries of TCR beta came from three nested multiplex PCR rounds with slightly modified ARM-PCR. The first two PCR rounds used TRBV1-TRBV30 primers with a Cbeta primer, approximately 10 cycles each. TCRdb re-called the multiplex PCR reads through MiXCR, storing one row per CDR3 protein. The data show 55,000 to 65,000 distinct CDR3 sequences, approximately 70% seen once. General study results and limits: Overlap in tumor-adjacent and tumor-blood pairs fell below that of tumor region pairs.

Concerning this clonotype itself: Its antigen is currently unknown.

The source material, 20-30 mg of unsorted bulk tissue, was used to co-extract RNA and DNA. The patients had histopathologically diagnosed primary liver carcinoma, and their disease was treated by surgical resection. This clonotype was sampled from a man between 35 and 55 years old with primary liver carcinoma and hepatitis B virus infection. Source material: liver tumor tissue from sampling region 2. Indicated subset: tumor region T2, inferior pole. The rearrangement uses TRBV28 and TRBJ2-7, with 15 bases matching TRBD2. CDR3 in amino acids: CASSFFGLAGGRIPYEQYF. CDR3 sequence (DNA): TGTGCCAGCAGTTTTTTCGGACTAGCGGGAGGGCGAATACCCTACGAGCAGTACTTC.